The rows below give T cell receptor beta chains drawn from one sample of a study of CD4 T cells in relation to SARS-CoV-2 and coronaviruses. Their antigen targets remain unknown. Method: immunoSEQ multiplex PCR; TCRdb's copy keeps in-frame clones and lacks some. The table shows some 21,000 clones, with about 80% occurring only once. Input material: CD4+ T cells from PBMCs, cultured in vitro. The receptors were gathered from a human donor in good health. The CDR3 runs from the conserved cysteine through the conserved F or W. A D gene is named only where the DNA matches it firmly. Size is stated for part of the rows, as once, few or many counts, or as a class when the clone is expanded.

V gene: TRBV10-2; clone size: few; CDR3 length: 15; J gene: TRBJ1-5; D gene: NA; CDR3 protein: CASSERGGANQPQHF; CDR3 DNA: TGCGCCAGCAGTGAGCGCGGAGGGGCCAATCAGCCCCAGCATTTT
V gene: TRBV7-9; clone size: NA; CDR3 length: 17; J gene: TRBJ1-3; D gene: TRBD1; CDR3 protein: CASSLDGQVLMRHTIYF; CDR3 DNA: TGTGCCAGCAGTTTAGACGGACAGGTCCTGATGAGACACACCATATATTTT
V gene: TRBV27; clone size: NA; CDR3 length: 15; J gene: TRBJ2-3; D gene: NA; CDR3 protein: CASSPQGHSTDTQYF; CDR3 DNA: TGTGCCAGCAGCCCCCAGGGTCACAGCACAGATACGCAGTATTTT
V gene: TRBV7-9; clone size: NA; CDR3 length: 14; J gene: TRBJ2-3; D gene: NA; CDR3 protein: CASSPSISTDTQYF; CDR3 DNA: TGTGCCAGCAGCCCATCGATTAGCACAGATACGCAGTATTTT
V gene: TRBV12-3/TRBV12-4; clone size: NA; CDR3 length: 13; J gene: TRBJ1-5; D gene: NA; CDR3 protein: CASSWTVNQPQHF; CDR3 DNA: TGTGCCAGCAGTTGGACAGTTAATCAGCCCCAGCATTTT
V gene: TRBV27; clone size: NA; CDR3 length: 15; J gene: TRBJ2-3; D gene: NA; CDR3 protein: CASSPEGWLGDTQYF; CDR3 DNA: TGTGCCAGCAGCCCGGAAGGCTGGTTGGGAGATACGCAGTATTTT
V gene: TRBV6-2/TRBV6-3; clone size: NA; CDR3 length: 14; J gene: TRBJ1-2; D gene: NA; CDR3 protein: CASSYSGRVYGYTF; CDR3 DNA: TGTGCCAGCAGTTACTCGGGCAGGGTCTATGGCTACACCTTC
V gene: TRBV5-1; clone size: NA; CDR3 length: 15; J gene: TRBJ1-6; D gene: TRBD1; CDR3 protein: CASSLEDRGGSPLHF; CDR3 DNA: TGCGCCAGCAGCTTGGAGGACAGGGGCGGCTCACCCCTCCACTTT
V gene: TRBV5-4; clone size: few; CDR3 length: 16; J gene: TRBJ1-2; D gene: NA; CDR3 protein: CASSIGPEASSYGYTF; CDR3 DNA: TGTGCCAGCAGCATCGGACCAGAAGCCTCCTCCTATGGCTACACCTTC
V gene: TRBV6-2/TRBV6-3; clone size: NA; CDR3 length: 14; J gene: TRBJ2-7; D gene: NA; CDR3 protein: CASSWGTESYEQYF; CDR3 DNA: TGTGCCAGCAGTTGGGGGACCGAATCCTACGAGCAGTACTTC
V gene: TRBV20-1; clone size: NA; CDR3 length: 11; J gene: TRBJ1-1; D gene: NA; CDR3 protein: CSARGNTEAFF; CDR3 DNA: TGCAGTGCTAGAGGGAACACTGAAGCTTTCTTT
V gene: TRBV10-2; clone size: NA; CDR3 length: 14; J gene: TRBJ2-7; D gene: NA; CDR3 protein: CASSDQQGPYEQYF; CDR3 DNA: TGCGCCAGCAGTGATCAACAGGGACCCTACGAGCAGTACTTC
V gene: TRBV5-1; clone size: once; CDR3 length: 16; J gene: TRBJ2-7; D gene: TRBD1; CDR3 protein: CASSLGGQGASYEQYF; CDR3 DNA: TGCGCCAGCAGCTTGGGAGGACAGGGGGCTTCTTACGAGCAGTACTTC
V gene: TRBV9; clone size: NA; CDR3 length: 13; J gene: TRBJ2-3; D gene: NA; CDR3 protein: CASSTLNTDTQYF; CDR3 DNA: TGTGCCAGCAGCACCTTGAACACAGATACGCAGTATTTT
V gene: TRBV2; clone size: NA; CDR3 length: 14; J gene: TRBJ1-5; D gene: NA; CDR3 protein: CASSRSSNNQPQHF; CDR3 DNA: TGTGCCAGCAGTCGGTCAAGTAATAATCAGCCCCAGCATTTT
V gene: TRBV18; clone size: NA; CDR3 length: 13; J gene: TRBJ2-5; D gene: NA; CDR3 protein: CASSPPGGETQYF; CDR3 DNA: TGTGCCAGCTCACCTCCCGGGGGAGAGACCCAGTACTTC
V gene: TRBV18; clone size: NA; CDR3 length: 14; J gene: TRBJ2-3; D gene: NA; CDR3 protein: CASSPGDGTDTQYF; CDR3 DNA: TGTGCCAGCTCCCCGGGGGACGGCACAGATACGCAGTATTTT
V gene: TRBV24-1; clone size: NA; CDR3 length: 16; J gene: TRBJ2-1; D gene: TRBD2; CDR3 protein: CATSDWTSGRPDEQFF; CDR3 DNA: TGTGCCACCAGTGATTGGACTAGCGGGAGACCGGATGAGCAGTTCTTC
V gene: TRBV27; clone size: NA; CDR3 length: 15; J gene: TRBJ1-2; D gene: TRBD1; CDR3 protein: CASSPGQFLNYGYTF; CDR3 DNA: TGTGCCAGCAGTCCGGGACAGTTTCTTAACTATGGCTACACCTTC
V gene: TRBV7-9; clone size: once; CDR3 length: 14; J gene: TRBJ1-2; D gene: NA; CDR3 protein: CASSSQMDSGGYTF; CDR3 DNA: TGTGCCAGCAGCTCCCAGATGGACAGTGGTGGCTACACCTTC